The T cell receptor (beta chain) under discussion was sequenced for a study of blood T cell repertoires in COVID-19. Study information: The samples span acute and convalescent COVID-19 from the United States, Italy and Spain.

The germline V and J ends were trimmed by 1 base and 0 bases, with 13 bases remaining between them. In germline, CDR1 is SGHVS, CDR2 FQNEAQ. This CDR3 comprises 17 residues. Original analysis: Estimates of nucleated cell counts were drawn from the amplification of reference gene primers. Sequencing was performed with immunoSEQ multiplex PCR; in TCRdb, only in-frame clones are kept and a portion is missing. That table is the source of V, J and clone size, and D and trimming were worked out from the DNA. Of roughly 410,000 clones listed, about 87% are singletons. The sequence derives from a woman in her sixties or seventies with COVID-19, enrolled during active disease. Sequencing was performed on peripheral blood. V usage is TRBV7-8 and J usage is TRBJ1-3; D perhaps matches TRBD1 (5 bases). CDR3 sequence (DNA): TGTGCCAGCAGCTTAGGGAGTTTGACAGCCTCTGGAAACACCATATATTTT. Protein product: CASSLGSLTASGNTIYF.